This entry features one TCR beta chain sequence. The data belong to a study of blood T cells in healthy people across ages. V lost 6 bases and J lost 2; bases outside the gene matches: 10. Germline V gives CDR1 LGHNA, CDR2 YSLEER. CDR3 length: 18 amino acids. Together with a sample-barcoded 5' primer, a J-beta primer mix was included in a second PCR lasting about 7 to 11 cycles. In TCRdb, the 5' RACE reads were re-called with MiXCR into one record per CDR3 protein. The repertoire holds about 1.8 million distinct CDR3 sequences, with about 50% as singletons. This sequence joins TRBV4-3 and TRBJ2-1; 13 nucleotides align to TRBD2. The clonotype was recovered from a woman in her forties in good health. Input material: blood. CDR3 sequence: CASSQLLGLAGTYNEQFF. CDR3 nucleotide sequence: TGCGCCAGCAGTCAGCTCCTGGGACTAGCGGGAACCTACAATGAGCAGTTCTTC.